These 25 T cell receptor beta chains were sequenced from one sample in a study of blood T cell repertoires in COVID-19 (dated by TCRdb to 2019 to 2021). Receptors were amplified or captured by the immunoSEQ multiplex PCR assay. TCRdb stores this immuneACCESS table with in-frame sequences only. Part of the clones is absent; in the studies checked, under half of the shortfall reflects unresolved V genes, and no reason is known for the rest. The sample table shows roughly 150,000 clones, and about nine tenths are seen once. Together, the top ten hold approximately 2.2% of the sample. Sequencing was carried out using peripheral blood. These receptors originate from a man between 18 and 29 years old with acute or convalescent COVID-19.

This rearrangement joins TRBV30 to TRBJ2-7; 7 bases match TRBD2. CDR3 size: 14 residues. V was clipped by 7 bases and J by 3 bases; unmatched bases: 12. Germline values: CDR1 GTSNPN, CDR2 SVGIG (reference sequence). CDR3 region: CAYGSSGVLYEQYF. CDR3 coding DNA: TGTGCCTACGGCTCTAGCGGTGTCCTCTACGAGCAGTACTTC.

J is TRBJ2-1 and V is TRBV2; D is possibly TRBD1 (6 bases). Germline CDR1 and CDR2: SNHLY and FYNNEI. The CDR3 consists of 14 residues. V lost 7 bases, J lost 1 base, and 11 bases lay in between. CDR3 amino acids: CASTSGTSYNEQFF. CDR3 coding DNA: TGTGCCAGCACCTCCGGGACATCCTACAATGAGCAGTTCTTC.

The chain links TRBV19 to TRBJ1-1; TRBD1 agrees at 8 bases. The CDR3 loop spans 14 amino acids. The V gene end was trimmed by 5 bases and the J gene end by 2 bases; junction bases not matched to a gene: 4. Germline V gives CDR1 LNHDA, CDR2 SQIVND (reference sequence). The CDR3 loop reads CASSVDRGNTEAFF. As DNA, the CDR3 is TGTGCCAGTAGTGTCGACAGGGGAAACACTGAAGCTTTCTTT.

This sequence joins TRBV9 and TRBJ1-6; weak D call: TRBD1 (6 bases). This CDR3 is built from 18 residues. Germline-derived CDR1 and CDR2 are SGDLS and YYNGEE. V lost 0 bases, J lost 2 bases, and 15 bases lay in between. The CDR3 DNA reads TGTGCCAGCAGCGTAGAGGGGGACCCGATCCCCTATAATTCACCCCTCCACTTT. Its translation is CASSVEGDPIPYNSPLHF.

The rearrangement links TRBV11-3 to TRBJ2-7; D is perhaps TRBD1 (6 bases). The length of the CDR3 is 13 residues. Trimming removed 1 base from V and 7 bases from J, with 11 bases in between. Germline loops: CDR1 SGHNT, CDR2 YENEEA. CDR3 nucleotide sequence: TGTGCCAGCAGCTTAGTAGGGGGTGGGGAGCAGTACTTC. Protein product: CASSLVGGGEQYF.

In DNA, the CDR3 is TGTGCCACCAGCAGCGCGTTGAACACTGAAGCTTTCTTT. It translates to CATSSALNTEAFF. V gene TRBV24-1 combines with J gene TRBJ1-1, with D unclear. Germline V lookup: CDR1 KGHDR, CDR2 SFDVKD. This CDR3 contains 13 residues. V was pared by 7 bases and J by 0 bases, with 8 bases between.

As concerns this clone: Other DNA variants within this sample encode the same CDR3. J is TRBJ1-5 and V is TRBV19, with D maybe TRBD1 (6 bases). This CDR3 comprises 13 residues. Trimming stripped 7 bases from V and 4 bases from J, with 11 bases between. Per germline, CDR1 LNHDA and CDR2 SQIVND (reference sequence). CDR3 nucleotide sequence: TGTGCCAGTAAGGGGGAAGGGAATCAGCCCCAGCATTTT. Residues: CASKGEGNQPQHF.

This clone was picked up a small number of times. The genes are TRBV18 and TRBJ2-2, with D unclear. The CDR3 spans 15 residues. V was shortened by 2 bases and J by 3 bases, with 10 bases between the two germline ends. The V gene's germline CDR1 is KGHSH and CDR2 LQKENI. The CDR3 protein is CASSPNAADTGELFF. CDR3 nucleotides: TGTGCCAGCTCACCAAACGCCGCGGACACCGGGGAGCTGTTTTTT.

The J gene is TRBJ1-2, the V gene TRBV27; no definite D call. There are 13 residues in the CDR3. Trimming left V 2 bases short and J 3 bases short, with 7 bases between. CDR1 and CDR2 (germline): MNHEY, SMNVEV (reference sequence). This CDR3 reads CASSLVGDYGYTF. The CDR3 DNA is TGTGCCAGCAGTTTAGTCGGGGACTATGGCTACACCTTC.

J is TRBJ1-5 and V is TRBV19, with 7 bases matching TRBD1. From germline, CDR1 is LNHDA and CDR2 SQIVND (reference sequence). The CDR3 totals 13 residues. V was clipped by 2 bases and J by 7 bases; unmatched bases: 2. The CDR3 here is CASSILQGQPQHF. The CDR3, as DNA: TGTGCCAGTAGTATATTACAGGGGCAGCCCCAGCATTTT.

The CDR3 nucleotides read TGTGCCAGCAGCTTAGAACGGGATCTTTCCGGAAACACCATATATTTT. Translated, it gives CASSLERDLSGNTIYF. V gene TRBV7-9 combines with J gene TRBJ1-3; no definite D call. CDR1 and CDR2 from the germline V gene are SEHNR and FQNEAQ (reference sequence). The V end was cut by 1 base, the J end by 4 bases, with 14 bases between. The CDR3 extends over 16 amino acids.

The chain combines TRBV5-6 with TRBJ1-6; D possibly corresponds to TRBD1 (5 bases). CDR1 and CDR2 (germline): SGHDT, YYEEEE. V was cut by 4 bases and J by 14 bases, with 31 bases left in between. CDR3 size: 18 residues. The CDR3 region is CASSPTTDAGSPNWALHF. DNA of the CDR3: TGTGCCAGCAGCCCCACGACAGACGCAGGTTCCCCTAATTGGGCCCTCCACTTT.

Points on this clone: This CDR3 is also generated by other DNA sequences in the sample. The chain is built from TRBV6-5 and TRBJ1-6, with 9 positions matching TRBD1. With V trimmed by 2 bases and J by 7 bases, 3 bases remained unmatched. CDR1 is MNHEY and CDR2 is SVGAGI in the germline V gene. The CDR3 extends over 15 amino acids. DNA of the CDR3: TGTGCCAGCAGTTACGAGGACAGGGGAAATTCACCCCTCCACTTT. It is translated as CASSYEDRGNSPLHF.

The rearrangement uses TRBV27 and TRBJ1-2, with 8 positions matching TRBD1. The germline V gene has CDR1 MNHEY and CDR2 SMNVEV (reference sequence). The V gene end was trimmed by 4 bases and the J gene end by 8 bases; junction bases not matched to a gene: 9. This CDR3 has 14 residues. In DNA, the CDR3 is TGTGCCAGCAGTTCATTCACAGGGGGGGGAGGCTACACCTTC. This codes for CASSSFTGGGGYTF.

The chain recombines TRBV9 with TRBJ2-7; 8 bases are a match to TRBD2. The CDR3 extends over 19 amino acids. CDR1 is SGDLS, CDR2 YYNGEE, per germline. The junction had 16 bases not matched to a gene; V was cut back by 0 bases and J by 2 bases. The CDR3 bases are TGTGCCAGCAGCGTAGCTGACAAGTTACTAGCGGAGATTACCTACGAGCAGTACTTC. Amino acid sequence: CASSVADKLLAEITYEQYF.

The CDR3 nucleotides are TGTGCCAGCAGCTCCCAGGCGGGAGGAGGGACCTATGGCTACACCTTC. As protein: CASSSQAGGGTYGYTF. The chain combines TRBV7-9 with TRBJ1-2, with TRBD1 as a possible D gene (5 bases). V dropped 4 bases and J dropped 4 bases, with 19 bases sitting between them. CDR3 length: 16 residues. Per the germline V gene, CDR1 is SEHNR and CDR2 is FQNEAQ (reference sequence).

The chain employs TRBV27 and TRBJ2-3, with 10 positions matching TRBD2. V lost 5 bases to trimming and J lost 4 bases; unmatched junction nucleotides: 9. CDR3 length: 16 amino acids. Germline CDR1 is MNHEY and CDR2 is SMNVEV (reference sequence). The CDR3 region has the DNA TGTGCCAGCAGTCCTGGGACTAGCGCAAAGGCAGATACGCAGTATTTT. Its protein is CASSPGTSAKADTQYF.

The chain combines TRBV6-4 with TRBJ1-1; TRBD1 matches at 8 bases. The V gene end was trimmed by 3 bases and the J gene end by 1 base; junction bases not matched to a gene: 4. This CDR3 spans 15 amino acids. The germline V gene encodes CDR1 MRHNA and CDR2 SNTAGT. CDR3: CASSESGTGNTEAFF. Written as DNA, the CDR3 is TGTGCCAGCAGTGAGTCCGGGACAGGGAACACTGAAGCTTTCTTT.

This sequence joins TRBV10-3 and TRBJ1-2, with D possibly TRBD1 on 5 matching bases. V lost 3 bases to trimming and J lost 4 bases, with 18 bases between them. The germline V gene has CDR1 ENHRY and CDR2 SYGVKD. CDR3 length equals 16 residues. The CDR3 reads CAISDLLRAGVYGYTF. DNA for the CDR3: TGTGCCATCAGTGACCTACTCAGGGCAGGCGTCTATGGCTACACCTTC.

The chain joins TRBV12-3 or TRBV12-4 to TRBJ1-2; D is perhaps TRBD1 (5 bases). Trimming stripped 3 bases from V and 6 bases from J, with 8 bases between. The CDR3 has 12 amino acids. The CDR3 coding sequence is TGTGCCAGCAGTTTTGACAGCCATGGCTACACCTTC. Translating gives CASSFDSHGYTF.

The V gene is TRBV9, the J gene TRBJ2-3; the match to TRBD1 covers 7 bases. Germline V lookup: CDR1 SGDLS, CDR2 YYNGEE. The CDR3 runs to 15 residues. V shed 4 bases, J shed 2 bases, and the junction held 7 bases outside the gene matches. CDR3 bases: TGTGCCAGCAGCACGACAGGGTCGGACACAGATACGCAGTATTTT. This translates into CASSTTGSDTDTQYF.

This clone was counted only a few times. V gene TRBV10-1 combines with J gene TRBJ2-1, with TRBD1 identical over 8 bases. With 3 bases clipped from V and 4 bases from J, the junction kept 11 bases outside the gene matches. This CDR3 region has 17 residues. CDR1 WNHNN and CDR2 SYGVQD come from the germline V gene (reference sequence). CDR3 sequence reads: CASSDDPRTGRYNEQFF. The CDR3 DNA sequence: TGCGCCAGCAGTGATGATCCGCGGACAGGGCGATACAATGAGCAGTTCTTC.

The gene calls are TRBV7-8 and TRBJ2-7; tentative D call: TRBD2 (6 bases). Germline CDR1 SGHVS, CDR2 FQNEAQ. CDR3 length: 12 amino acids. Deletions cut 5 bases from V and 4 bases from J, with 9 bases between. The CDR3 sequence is CASSVSGYEQYF. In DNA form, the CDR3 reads TGTGCCAGCAGCGTCAGCGGGTACGAGCAGTACTTC.

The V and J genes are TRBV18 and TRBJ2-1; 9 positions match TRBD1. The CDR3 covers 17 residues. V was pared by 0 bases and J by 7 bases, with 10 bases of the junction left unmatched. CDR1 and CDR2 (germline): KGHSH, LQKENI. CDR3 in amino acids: CASSPPRGQGAGNEQFF. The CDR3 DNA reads TGTGCCAGCTCACCACCGAGGGGACAGGGAGCGGGGAATGAGCAGTTCTTC. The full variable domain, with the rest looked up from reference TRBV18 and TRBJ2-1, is NAGVMQNPRHLVRRRGQEARLRCSPMKGHSHVYWYRQLPEEGLKFMVYLQKENIIDESGMPKERFSAEFPKEGPSILRIQQVVRGDSAAYFCASSPPRGQGAGNEQFFGPGTRLTVL.

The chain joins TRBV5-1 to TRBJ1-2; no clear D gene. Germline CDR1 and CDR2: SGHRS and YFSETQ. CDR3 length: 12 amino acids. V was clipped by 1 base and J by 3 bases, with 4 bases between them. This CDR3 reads CASSLTDYGYTF. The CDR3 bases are TGCGCCAGCAGCTTGACAGACTATGGCTACACCTTC.